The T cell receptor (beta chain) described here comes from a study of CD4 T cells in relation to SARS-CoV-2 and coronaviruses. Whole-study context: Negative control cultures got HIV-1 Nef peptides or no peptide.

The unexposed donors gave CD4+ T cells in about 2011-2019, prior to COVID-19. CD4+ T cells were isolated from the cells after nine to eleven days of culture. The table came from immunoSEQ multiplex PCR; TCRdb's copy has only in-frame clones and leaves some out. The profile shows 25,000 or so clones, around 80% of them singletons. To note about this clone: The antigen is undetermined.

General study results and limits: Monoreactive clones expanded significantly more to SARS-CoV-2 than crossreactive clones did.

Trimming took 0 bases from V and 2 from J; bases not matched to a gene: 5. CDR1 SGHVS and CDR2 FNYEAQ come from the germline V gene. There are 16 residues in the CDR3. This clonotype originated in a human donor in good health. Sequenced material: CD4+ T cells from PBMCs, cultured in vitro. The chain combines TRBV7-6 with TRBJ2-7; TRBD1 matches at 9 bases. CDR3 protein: CASSLAPGQGAYEQYF. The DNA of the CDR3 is TGTGCCAGCAGCTTAGCCCCGGGACAGGGAGCCTACGAGCAGTACTTC. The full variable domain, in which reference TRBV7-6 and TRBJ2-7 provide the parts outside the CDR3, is GAGVSQSPRYKVTKRGQDVALRCDPISGHVSLYWYRQALGQGPEFLTYFNYEAQQDKSGLPNDRFSAERPEGSISTLTIQRTEQRDSAMYRCASSLAPGQGAYEQYFGPGTRLTVT.